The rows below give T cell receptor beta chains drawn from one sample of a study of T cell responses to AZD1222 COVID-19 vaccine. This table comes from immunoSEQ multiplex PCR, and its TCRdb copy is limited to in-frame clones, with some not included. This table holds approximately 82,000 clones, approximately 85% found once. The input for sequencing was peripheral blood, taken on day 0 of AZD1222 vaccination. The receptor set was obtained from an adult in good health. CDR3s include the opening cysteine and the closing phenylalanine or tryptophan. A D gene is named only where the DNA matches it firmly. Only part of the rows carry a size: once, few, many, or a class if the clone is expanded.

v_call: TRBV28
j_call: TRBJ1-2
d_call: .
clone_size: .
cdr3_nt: TGTGCCAGCAGTTACAGGGCTTCCTATGGCTACACCTTC
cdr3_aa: CASSYRASYGYTF

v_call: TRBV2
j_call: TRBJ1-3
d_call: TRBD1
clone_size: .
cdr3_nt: TGTGCCAGCAGCGGGGACAGGGGGCTAAGAAACACCATATATTTT
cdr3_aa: CASSGDRGLRNTIYF

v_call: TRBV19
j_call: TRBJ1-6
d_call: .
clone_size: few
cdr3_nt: TGTGCCAGTAGTTTGACAGCAAATTCACCCCTCCACTTT
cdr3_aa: CASSLTANSPLHF

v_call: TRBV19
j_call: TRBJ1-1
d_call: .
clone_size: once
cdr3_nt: TGTGCCAGTAGTCCAAACAGGGAGGCGGACACTGAAGCTTTCTTT
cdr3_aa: CASSPNREADTEAFF

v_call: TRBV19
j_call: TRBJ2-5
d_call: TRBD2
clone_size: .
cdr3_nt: TGTGCCAGTATGGTGGGACTAGCGGGGGGGCCTGGAGAGACCCAGTACTTC
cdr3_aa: CASMVGLAGGPGETQYF

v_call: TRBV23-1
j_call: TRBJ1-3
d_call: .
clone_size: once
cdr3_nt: TGCGCCAGCAGTCAAATTTACGTGCCAGCTCACCCCCACTCTGGAAACACCATATATTTT
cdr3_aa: CASSQIYVPAHPHSGNTIYF

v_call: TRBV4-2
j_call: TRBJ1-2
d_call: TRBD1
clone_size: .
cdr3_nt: TGTGCCAGCAGCGTTCGGACAGGGAATAACTATGGCTACACCTTC
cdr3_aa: CASSVRTGNNYGYTF

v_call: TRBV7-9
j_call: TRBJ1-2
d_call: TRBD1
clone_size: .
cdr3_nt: TGTGCCAGCAGCTCGGGACAGCGCTATGGCTACACCTTC
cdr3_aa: CASSSGQRYGYTF

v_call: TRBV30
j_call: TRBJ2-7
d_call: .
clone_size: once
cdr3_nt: TGTGCCTGGGCCACACATGCGACAGGAGGCGGCTACGAGCAGTACTTC
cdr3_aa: CAWATHATGGGYEQYF

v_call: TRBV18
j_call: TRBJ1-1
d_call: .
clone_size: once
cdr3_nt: TGTGCCAGCTCACCTGAGGTGAACACTGAAGCTTTCTTT
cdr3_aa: CASSPEVNTEAFF

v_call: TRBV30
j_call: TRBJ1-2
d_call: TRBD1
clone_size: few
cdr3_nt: TGTGCCTGGTGGACAGGGGAGGTCGGCTACACCTTC
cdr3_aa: CAWWTGEVGYTF

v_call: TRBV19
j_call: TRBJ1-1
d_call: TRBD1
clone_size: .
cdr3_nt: TGTGCCAGTAGTATTTTCGGAGGGACAGGGCGTTTCCTGCGGGCTTTCTTT
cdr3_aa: CASSIFGGTGRFLRAFF

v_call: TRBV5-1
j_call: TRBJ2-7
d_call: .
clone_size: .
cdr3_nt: TGCGCCAGCAGCTTCTCCCCGGGGGCGGGCGAGCAGTACTTC
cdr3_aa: CASSFSPGAGEQYF

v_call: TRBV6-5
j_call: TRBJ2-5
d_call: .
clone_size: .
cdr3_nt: TGTGCCAGCGGCACCGGGCCGATAATAAAAGAGACCCAGTACTTC
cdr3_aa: CASGTGPIIKETQYF

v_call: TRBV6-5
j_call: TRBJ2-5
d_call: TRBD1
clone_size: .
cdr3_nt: TGTGCCAGCAGTTCCCGGACAGGGGAAGAGACCCAGTACTTC
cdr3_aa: CASSSRTGEETQYF

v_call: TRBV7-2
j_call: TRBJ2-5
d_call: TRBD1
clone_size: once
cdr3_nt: TGTGCCAGCAGCCCGACAGGGGACGAGGAGACCCAGTACTTC
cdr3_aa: CASSPTGDEETQYF

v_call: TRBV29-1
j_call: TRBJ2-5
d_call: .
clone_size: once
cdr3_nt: TGCAGCGTTGAGACCCAGTACCAAGAGACCCAGTACTTC
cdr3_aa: CSVETQYQETQYF

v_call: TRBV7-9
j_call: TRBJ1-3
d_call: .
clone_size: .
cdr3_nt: TGTGCCAGCAGCTTACCCCTCCGGAGCTCTGGAAACACCATATATTTT
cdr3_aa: CASSLPLRSSGNTIYF

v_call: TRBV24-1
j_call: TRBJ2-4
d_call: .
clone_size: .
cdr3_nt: TGTGCCACCAGTGACTGGACTAAGGGAAACATTCAGTACTTC
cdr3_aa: CATSDWTKGNIQYF

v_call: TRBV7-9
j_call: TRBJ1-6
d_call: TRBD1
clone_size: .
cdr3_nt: TGTGCCAGCAGCTCTGGGACAGGGGGGGGACGTTCACCCCTCCACTTT
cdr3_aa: CASSSGTGGGRSPLHF

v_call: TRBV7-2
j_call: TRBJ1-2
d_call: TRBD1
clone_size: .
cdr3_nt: TGTGCCAGCAGCGTGACAGGGTGGTCGCACTATGGCTACACCTTC
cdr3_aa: CASSVTGWSHYGYTF

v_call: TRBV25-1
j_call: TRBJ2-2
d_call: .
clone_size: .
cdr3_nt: TGTGCCAGCAGTGGTCAGGGGTCCGGGGAGCTGTTTTTT
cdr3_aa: CASSGQGSGELFF

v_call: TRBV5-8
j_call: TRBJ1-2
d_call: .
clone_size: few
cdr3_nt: TGTGCCAGCAGCTCGGTCTCCAGCGGCTACACCTTC
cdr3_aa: CASSSVSSGYTF

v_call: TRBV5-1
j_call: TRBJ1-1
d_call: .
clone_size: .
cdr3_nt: TGCGCCAGCAGCCGATTGGGCCACACTGAAGCTTTCTTT
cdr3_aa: CASSRLGHTEAFF

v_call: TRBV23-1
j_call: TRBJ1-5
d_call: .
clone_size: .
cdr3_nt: TGCGCCAGCAGTCAAAATAACACCCGGGAAGCGCGTGTGGTTTGTCAGCCCCAGCATTTT
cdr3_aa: CASSQNNTREARVVCQPQHF

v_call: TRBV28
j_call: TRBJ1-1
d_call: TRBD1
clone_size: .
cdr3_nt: TGTGCCAGCAGTTTAACACAGGGGGGCACTGAAGCTTTCTTT
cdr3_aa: CASSLTQGGTEAFF

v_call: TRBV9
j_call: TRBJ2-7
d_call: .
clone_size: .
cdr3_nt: TGTGCCAGCAGCCCCGGGGGTAGCGAGTACGAGCAGTACTTC
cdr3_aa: CASSPGGSEYEQYF

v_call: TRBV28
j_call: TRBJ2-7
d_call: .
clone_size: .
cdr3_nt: TGTGCCAGCTCAGCGGTCAGCTCCTACGAGCAGTACTTC
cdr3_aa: CASSAVSSYEQYF

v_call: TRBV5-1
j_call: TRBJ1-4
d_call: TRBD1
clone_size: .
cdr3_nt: TGCGCCAGTGGGACAGGGGGCATGTCTAATGAAAAACTGTTTTTT
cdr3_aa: CASGTGGMSNEKLFF

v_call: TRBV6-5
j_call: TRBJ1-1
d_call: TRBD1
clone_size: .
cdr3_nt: TGTGCCAGCACTAGCGGGACAGCGAACACTGAAGCTTTCTTT
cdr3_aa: CASTSGTANTEAFF

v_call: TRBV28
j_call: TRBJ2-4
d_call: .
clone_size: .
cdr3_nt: TGTGCCAGCAGTTTAGCAGCACTAGCCAAAAACATTCAGTACTTC
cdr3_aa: CASSLAALAKNIQYF

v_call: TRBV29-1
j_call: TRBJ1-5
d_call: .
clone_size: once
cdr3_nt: TGCAGCGTTACACAACCAAAACTGGGGAGGGTTGGTCAGCCCCAGCATTTT
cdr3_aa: CSVTQPKLGRVGQPQHF

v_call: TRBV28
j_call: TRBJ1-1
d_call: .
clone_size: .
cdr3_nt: TGTGCCAGCAGTCATGCGGTGGGGACTGAAGCTTTCTTT
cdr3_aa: CASSHAVGTEAFF

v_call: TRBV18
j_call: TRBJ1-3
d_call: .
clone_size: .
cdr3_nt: TGTGCCAGCTCACCACCTACAGGGCTGACTGGAAACACCATATATTTT
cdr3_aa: CASSPPTGLTGNTIYF

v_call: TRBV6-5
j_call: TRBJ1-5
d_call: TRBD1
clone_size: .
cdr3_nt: TGTGCCAGCAGTCCCGACAGGGATCAGCCCCAGCATTTT
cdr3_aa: CASSPDRDQPQHF

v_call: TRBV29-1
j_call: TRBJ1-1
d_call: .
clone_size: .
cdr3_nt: TGCAGCGCCTCGGGGGGTTGGGGGATGAACACTGAAGCTTTCTTT
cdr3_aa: CSASGGWGMNTEAFF